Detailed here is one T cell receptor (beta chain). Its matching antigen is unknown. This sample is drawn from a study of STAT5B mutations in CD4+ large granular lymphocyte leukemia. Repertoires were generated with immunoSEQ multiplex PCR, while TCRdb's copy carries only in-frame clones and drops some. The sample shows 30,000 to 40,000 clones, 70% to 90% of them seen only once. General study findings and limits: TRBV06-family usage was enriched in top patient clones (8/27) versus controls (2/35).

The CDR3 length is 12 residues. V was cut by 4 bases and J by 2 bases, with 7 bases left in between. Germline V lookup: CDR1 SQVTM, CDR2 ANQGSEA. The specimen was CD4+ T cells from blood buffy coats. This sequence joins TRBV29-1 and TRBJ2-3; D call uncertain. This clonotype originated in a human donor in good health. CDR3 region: CSVALPTDTQYF. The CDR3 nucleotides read TGCAGCGTTGCCTTACCCACAGATACGCAGTATTTT.